This record covers a single TCR beta chain. Its antigen is not known. Sequenced by immunoSEQ multiplex PCR; TCRdb stores in-frame clones only, minus some. Altogether approximately 100,000 clones are present, 80% to 90% being singletons, with the ten largest covering 0.7% to 0.9%. The data were taken from a study of OX40 agonist ivuxolimab in advanced cancers. About the study: Three partial responders included one hepatocellular carcinoma patient and two cutaneous melanoma patients. General study findings and limits: Fewer expanded clones were found on average in CD4+ than in CD8+ T cells.

With autoimmune disease history or systemic immunosuppression, patients were excluded. CDR1 is MNHEY, CDR2 SMNVEV, per germline (reference sequence). The CDR3 is made up of 18 amino acids. With V trimmed by 5 bases and J by 4 bases, 11 bases remained unmatched. The sequence was obtained from an adult with an advanced solid tumor such as melanoma, head and neck, liver or kidney cancer. The sample consisted of CD4+ or CD8+ T cells sorted from blood, taken in a trial of the OX40 agonist ivuxolimab. V is TRBV27 and J is TRBJ2-6, with 10 bases aligning to TRBD1. Written as DNA, the CDR3 is TGTGCCAGCAGTGTGGCCGGGACAGGGGTAAAAGGGGCCAACGTCCTGACTTTC. The encoded protein is CASSVAGTGVKGANVLTF.